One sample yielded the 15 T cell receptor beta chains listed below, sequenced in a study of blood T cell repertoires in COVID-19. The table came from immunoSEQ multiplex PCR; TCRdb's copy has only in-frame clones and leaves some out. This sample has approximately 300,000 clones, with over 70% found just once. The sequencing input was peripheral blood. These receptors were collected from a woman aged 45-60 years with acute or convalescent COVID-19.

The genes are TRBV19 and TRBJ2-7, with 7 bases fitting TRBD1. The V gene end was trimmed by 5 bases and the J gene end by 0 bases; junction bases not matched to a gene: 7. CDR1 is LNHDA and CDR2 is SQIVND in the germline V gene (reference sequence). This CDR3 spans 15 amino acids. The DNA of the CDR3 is TGTGCCAGTAGTTTTGGACAGGCGGCCTCCTACGAGCAGTACTTC. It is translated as CASSFGQAASYEQYF.

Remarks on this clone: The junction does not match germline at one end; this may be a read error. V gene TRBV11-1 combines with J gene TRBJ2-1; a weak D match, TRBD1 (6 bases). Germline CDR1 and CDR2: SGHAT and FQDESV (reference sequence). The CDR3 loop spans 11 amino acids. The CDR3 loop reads CASSLEDRRIF. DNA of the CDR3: TGTGCCAGCAGCTTAGAGGACAGAAGAATCTTC. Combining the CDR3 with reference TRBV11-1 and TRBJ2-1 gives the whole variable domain EAEVAQSPRYKITEKSQAVAFWCDPISGHATLYWYRQILGQGPELLVQFQDESVVDDSQLPKDRFSAERLKGVDSTLKIQPAELGDSAMYLCASSLEDRRIFGPGTRLTVL.

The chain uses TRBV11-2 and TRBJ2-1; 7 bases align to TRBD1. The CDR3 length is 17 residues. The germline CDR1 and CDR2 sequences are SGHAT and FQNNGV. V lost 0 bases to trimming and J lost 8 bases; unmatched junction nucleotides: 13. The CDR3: CASSLDVRQGVGDEQFF. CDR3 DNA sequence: TGTGCCAGCAGCTTAGACGTACGACAGGGAGTCGGCGATGAGCAGTTCTTC. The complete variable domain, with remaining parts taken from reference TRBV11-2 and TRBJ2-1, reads EAGVAQSPRYKIIEKRQSVAFWCNPISGHATLYWYQQILGQGPKLLIQFQNNGVVDDSQLPKDRFSAERLKGVDSTLKIQPAKLEDSAVYLCASSLDVRQGVGDEQFFGPGTRLTVL.

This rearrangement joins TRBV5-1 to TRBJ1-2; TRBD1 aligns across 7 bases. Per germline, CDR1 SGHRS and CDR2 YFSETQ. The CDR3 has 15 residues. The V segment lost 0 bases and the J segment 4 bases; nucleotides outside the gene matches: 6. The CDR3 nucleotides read TGCGCCAGCAGCTTGGGCGACAGGGACCCCTATGGCTACACCTTC. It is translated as CASSLGDRDPYGYTF.

CDR3 sequence: CASSRQQGARNIQYF. CDR3 nucleotide sequence: TGTGCCAGCAGTCGCCAACAGGGGGCGCGGAACATTCAGTACTTC. The chain couples TRBV6-5 to TRBJ2-4; 9 bases match TRBD1. CDR3 length: 15 residues. Germline loops: CDR1 MNHEY, CDR2 SVGAGI. Trimming removed 5 bases from V and 7 bases from J; junction bases left unmatched: 9.

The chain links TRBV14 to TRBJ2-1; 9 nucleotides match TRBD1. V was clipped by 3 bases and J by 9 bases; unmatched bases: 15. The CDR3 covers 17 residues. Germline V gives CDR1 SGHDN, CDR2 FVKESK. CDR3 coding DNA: TGTGCCAGCAGCCAGCATGAGGGACAGGGAGATTCATTTGAGCAGTTCTTC. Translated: CASSQHEGQGDSFEQFF.

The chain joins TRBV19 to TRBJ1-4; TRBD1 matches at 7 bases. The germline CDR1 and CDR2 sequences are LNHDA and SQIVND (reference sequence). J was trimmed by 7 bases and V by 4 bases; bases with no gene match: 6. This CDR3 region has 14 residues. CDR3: CASSKRDRTEKLFF. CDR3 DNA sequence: TGTGCCAGTAGTAAAAGGGACAGAACTGAAAAACTGTTTTTT.

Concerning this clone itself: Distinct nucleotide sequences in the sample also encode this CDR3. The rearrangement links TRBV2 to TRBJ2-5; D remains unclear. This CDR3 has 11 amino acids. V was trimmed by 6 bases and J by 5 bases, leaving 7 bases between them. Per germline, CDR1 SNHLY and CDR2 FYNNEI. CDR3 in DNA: TGTGCCAGCAGCGTCCAGGAGACCCAGTACTTC. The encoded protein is CASSVQETQYF.

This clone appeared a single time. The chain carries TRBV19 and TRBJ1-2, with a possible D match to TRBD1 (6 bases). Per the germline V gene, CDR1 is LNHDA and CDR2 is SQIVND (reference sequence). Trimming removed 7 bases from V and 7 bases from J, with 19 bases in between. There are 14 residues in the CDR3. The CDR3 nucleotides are TGTGCCAGTACCTCCCTCCGGGACATCTCTGGCTACACCTTC. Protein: CASTSLRDISGYTF.

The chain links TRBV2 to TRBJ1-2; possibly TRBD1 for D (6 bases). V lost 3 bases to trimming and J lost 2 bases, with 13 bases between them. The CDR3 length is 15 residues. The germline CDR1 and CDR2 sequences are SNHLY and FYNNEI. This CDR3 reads CASSDQTGANYGYTF. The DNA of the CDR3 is TGTGCCAGCAGTGACCAGACAGGTGCCAACTATGGCTACACCTTC.

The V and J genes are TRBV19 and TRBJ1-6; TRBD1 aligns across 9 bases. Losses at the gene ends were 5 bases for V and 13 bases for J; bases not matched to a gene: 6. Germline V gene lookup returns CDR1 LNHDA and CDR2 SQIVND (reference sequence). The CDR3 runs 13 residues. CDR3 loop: CASSGGQGLPLHF. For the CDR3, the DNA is TGTGCCAGTAGTGGAGGACAGGGGTTGCCCCTCCACTTT.

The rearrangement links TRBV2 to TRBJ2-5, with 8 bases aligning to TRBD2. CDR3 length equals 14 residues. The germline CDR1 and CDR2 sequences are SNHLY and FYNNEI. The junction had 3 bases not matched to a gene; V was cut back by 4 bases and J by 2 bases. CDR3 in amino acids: CASSALAGQETQYF. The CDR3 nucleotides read TGTGCCAGCAGTGCATTAGCGGGACAAGAGACCCAGTACTTC.

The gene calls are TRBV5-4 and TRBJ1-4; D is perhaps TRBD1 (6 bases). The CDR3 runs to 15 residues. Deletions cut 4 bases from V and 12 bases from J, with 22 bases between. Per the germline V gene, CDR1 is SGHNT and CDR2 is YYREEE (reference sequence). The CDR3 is CASSRPGAVSEELFF. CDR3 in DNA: TGTGCCAGCAGCCGCCCAGGGGCGGTGTCGGAGGAACTGTTTTTT.

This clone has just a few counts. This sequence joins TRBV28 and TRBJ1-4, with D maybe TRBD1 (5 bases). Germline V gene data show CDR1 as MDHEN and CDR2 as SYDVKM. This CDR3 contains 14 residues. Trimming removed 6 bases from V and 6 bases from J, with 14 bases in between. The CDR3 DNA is TGTGCCAGCAGCGCGACAGTGACCTATGAAAAACTGTTTTTT. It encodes CASSATVTYEKLFF.

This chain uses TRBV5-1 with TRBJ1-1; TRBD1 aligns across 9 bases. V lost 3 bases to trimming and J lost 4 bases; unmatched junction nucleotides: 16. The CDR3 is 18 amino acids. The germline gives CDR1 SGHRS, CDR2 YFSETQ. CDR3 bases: TGCGCCAGCAGCTGGGAGGGACAGGGTATGGCAAGGGGCACTGAAGCTTTCTTT. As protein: CASSWEGQGMARGTEAFF.